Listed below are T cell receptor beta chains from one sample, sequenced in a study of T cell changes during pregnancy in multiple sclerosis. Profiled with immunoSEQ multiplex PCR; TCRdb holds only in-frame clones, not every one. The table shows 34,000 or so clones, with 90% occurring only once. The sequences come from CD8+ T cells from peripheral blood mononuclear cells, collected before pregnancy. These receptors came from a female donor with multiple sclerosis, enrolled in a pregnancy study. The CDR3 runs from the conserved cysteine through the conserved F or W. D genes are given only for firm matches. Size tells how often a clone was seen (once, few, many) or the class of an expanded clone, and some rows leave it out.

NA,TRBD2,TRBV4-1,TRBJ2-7,CASSQEGSGLGAYEQYF,TGCGCCAGCAGCCAAGAGGGGAGCGGACTAGGGGCCTACGAGCAGTACTTC
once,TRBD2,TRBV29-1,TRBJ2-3,CSVELPSGRPDTQYF,TGCAGCGTTGAGCTTCCTAGCGGGAGACCAGATACGCAGTATTTT
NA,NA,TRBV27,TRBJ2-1,CASSLSGSTYNEQFF,TGTGCCAGCAGTTTAAGCGGGTCAACATACAATGAGCAGTTCTTC
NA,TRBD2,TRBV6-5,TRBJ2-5,CASSYYVAGGLTDQYF,TGTGCCAGCAGTTACTATGTCGCGGGGGGGCTTACGGACCAGTACTTC
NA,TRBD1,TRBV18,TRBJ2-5,CASSPSGTGGLETQYF,TGTGCCAGCTCACCATCCGGGACAGGGGGTCTGGAGACCCAGTACTTC
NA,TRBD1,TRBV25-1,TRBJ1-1,CASSPTGGGFTEAFF,TGTGCCAGCAGTCCTACCGGAGGGGGCTTCACTGAAGCTTTCTTT
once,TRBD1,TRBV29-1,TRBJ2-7,CSVRDRGYEQYF,TGCAGCGTCCGGGACAGGGGTTACGAGCAGTACTTC
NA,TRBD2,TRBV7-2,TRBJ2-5,CASRVVGSGRLETQYF,TGTGCCAGCAGGGTCGTTGGGAGCGGGAGACTAGAGACCCAGTACTTC
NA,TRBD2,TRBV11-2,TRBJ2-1,CASSPGTSGEMNEQFF,TGTGCCAGCAGCCCGGGGACTAGCGGAGAGATGAATGAGCAGTTCTTC
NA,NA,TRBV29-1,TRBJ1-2,CSVEDGAGNYGYTF,TGCAGCGTTGAAGATGGAGCAGGGAACTATGGCTACACCTTC
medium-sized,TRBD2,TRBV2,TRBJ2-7,CASNTEGAGGPYEQYF,TGTGCCAGCAACACTGAGGGGGCGGGGGGGCCCTACGAGCAGTACTTC
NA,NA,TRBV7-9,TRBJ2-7,CASRGGGTHSYEQYF,TGTGCCAGCAGGGGTGGCGGAACTCACTCCTACGAGCAGTACTTC
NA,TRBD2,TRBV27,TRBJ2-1,CASSFESGRAGNEQFF,TGTGCCAGCAGTTTTGAGAGCGGGAGGGCCGGCAATGAGCAGTTCTTC
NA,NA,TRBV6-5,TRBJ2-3,CASSYQRSTDTQYF,TGTGCCAGCAGTTACCAGCGGTCCACAGATACGCAGTATTTT
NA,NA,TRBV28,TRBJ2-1,CASSSIGTLRNEQFF,TGTGCCAGCAGTTCGATCGGGACACTTCGGAATGAGCAGTTCTTC
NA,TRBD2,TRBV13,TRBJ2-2,CASSPGLAGNTGELFF,TGTGCCAGCAGCCCAGGACTAGCGGGTAACACCGGGGAGCTGTTTTTT
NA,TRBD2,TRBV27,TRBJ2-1,CASSFGGLDLGNEQFF,TGTGCCAGCAGTTTTGGCGGACTAGATTTGGGCAATGAGCAGTTCTTC
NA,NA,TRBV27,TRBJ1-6,CASSPIGGILKLHF,TGTGCCAGCAGTCCAATTGGGGGGATCCTTAAGCTCCACTTT
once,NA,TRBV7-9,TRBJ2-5,CASSTTGSLQETQYF,TGTGCCAGCAGCACCACAGGGTCCCTCCAAGAGACCCAGTACTTC
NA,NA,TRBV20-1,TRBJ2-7,CSARGAYEQYF,TGCAGTGCTAGAGGAGCCTACGAGCAGTACTTC
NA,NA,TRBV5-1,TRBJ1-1,CASSSTRNTEAFF,TGCGCCAGCAGCTCCACGAGGAACACTGAAGCTTTCTTT
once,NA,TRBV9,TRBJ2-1,CASGHNPGRNPPSYNEQFF,TGTGCCAGCGGACACAACCCAGGAAGAAACCCCCCCTCCTACAATGAGCAGTTCTTC
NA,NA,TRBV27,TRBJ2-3,CASSLSVLVDSTQYF,TGTGCCAGCAGTTTATCAGTTCTAGTCGACTCAACGCAGTATTTT
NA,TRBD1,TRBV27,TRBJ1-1,CASSYTGGGMNTEAFF,TGTGCCAGCAGTTATACAGGGGGCGGAATGAACACTGAAGCTTTCTTT
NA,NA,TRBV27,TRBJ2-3,CASSSLGSGLGDTQYF,TGTGCCAGCAGTTCCCTCGGGTCAGGGTTGGGAGATACGCAGTATTTT
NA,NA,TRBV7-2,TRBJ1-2,CASSLGTHYGYTF,TGTGCCAGCAGCCTCGGGACACACTATGGCTACACCTTC
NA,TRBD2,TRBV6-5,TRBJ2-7,CASRLRGGLDYEQYF,TGTGCCAGCAGACTACGCGGGGGGCTAGACTACGAGCAGTACTTC
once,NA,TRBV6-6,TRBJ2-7,CASSYSPSSYEQYF,TGTGCCAGCAGTTATAGTCCGTCGTCCTACGAGCAGTACTTC
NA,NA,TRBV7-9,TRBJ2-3,CASSLAQTRITTDTQYF,TGTGCCAGCAGCTTAGCCCAAACTAGAATCACCACAGATACGCAGTATTTT
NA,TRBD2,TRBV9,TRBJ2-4,CASSPLAGSAKNIQYF,TGTGCCAGCAGCCCTCTAGCGGGATCCGCCAAAAACATTCAGTACTTC
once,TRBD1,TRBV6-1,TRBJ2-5,CASSGQGKETQYF,TGTGCCAGCTCGGGACAGGGGAAAGAGACCCAGTACTTC
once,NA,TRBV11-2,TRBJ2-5,CASSLEWGRETQYF,TGTGCCAGCAGCTTAGAGTGGGGGCGGGAGACCCAGTACTTC
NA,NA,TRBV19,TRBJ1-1,CASSHGARTEAFF,TGTGCCAGTAGTCATGGGGCGCGCACTGAAGCTTTCTTT
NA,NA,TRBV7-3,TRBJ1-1,CASSLGAPNTEAFF,TGTGCCAGCAGCTTGGGGGCCCCGAACACTGAAGCTTTCTTT
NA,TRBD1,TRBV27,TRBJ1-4,CASSKGQLSMTTNEKLFF,TGTGCCAGCAGTAAGGGACAGTTGAGTATGACAACTAATGAAAAACTGTTTTTT
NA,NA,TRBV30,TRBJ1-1,CAWTGAANTEAFF,TGTGCCTGGACAGGGGCCGCGAACACTGAAGCTTTCTTT
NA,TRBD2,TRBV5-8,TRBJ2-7,CASIEGTSGNPSYEQYF,TGTGCCAGTATTGAGGGAACTAGCGGCAATCCATCCTACGAGCAGTACTTC
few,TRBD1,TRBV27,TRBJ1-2,CASSSSLDRLIYGYTF,TGTGCCAGCAGTTCCTCACTGGACAGGCTAATCTATGGCTACACCTTC
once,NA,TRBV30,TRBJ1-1,CAWSVRENTEAFF,TGTGCCTGGAGTGTACGAGAGAACACTGAAGCTTTCTTT
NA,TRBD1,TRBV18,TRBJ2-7,CASSPRQGGPYEQYF,TGTGCCAGCTCACCGAGACAGGGGGGTCCCTACGAGCAGTACTTC
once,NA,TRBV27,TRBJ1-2,CASLNEPTPSWWTPAGGYTF,TGTGCCAGCCTGAACGAACCCACTCCATCCTGGTGGACCCCCGCGGGTGGCTACACCTTC
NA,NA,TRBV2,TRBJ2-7,CASSDSGPLNEQYF,TGTGCCAGCAGTGACTCAGGGCCACTAAACGAGCAGTACTTC
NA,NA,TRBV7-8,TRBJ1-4,CASTSFRALGEKLFF,TGTGCCAGCACCAGTTTCAGGGCGCTGGGTGAAAAACTGTTTTTT
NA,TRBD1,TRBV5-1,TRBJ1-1,CASSLRDSYTEAFF,TGCGCCAGCAGCTTGAGGGACAGTTATACTGAAGCTTTCTTT
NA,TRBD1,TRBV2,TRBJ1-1,CASSEPGQLNTEAFF,TGTGCCAGCAGTGAGCCGGGACAGTTGAACACTGAAGCTTTCTTT
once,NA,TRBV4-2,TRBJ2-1,CASSEGLNAILYNEQFF,TGTGCCAGCAGCGAGGGATTGAACGCAATCCTATACAATGAGCAGTTCTTC
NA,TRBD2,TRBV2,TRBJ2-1,CASSREVPSDNEQFF,TGTGCCAGCAGCCGGGAGGTCCCATCGGACAATGAGCAGTTCTTC
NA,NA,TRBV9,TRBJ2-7,CASSVYGASYEQYF,TGTGCCAGCAGCGTTTATGGGGCCTCCTACGAGCAGTACTTC
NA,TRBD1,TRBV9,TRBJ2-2,CASSVAGTVNTGELFF,TGTGCCAGCAGCGTAGCCGGGACAGTCAACACCGGGGAGCTGTTTTTT
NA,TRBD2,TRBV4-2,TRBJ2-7,CASSQEAGGGRSYEQYF,TGTGCCAGCAGCCAAGAGGCGGGAGGCGGGCGTTCCTACGAGCAGTACTTC
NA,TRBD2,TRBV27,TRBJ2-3,CASNRAGYTDTQYF,TGTGCCAGCAACCGAGCGGGGTACACAGATACGCAGTATTTT
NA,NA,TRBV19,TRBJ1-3,CASSMSGSGNTIYF,TGTGCCAGTAGTATGTCGGGATCTGGAAACACCATATATTTT
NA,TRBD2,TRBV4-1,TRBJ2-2,CASSHLGLAGNGELFF,TGCGCCAGCAGCCACCTGGGACTAGCGGGGAACGGGGAGCTGTTTTTT